A selection of T cell receptor beta chains follows, all from one sample in a study of tumor and adjacent non-tumor tissue in lung cancer. Each CDR3 protein is one row after TCRdb ran MiXCR on the multiplex PCR reads. The sample has 60,000 or so distinct CDR3 sequences; about 55% are singletons. The sequencing sample was made of distant non-tumor lung tissue. The receptors were sampled from a man between 65 and 85 years old with non-small cell lung cancer. CDR3s include the opening cysteine and the closing phenylalanine or tryptophan. A D gene is named only where the DNA matches it firmly. Not all rows give a size; the values are once, few, many and, for expanded clones, a class.

-	TRBJ1-3	-	TRBV10-3	TGTGCCATCACCGGCGGGGGCGGCCCTGGAAACACCATATATTTT	CAITGGGGPGNTIYF
-	TRBJ2-2	-	TRBV11-2	TGTGCCAGCAGCTTAACTAACGGGCTCGCAGGGGAGCTGTTTTTT	CASSLTNGLAGELFF
many	TRBJ2-5	-	TRBV10-3	TGTGCCATCAGAGGGGCTGGGGAGACCCAGTACTTC	CAIRGAGETQYF
-	TRBJ2-5	-	TRBV11-1	TGTGCCAGCACCCGGTGCTATCCACGAGAGACCCAGTACTTC	CASTRCYPRETQYF
many	TRBJ2-7	-	TRBV28	TGTGCCAGCAGTTTAAAACGGTACTACGAGCAGTACTTC	CASSLKRYYEQYF
-	TRBJ1-6	-	TRBV11-2	TGTGCCAGCAGCGCTAGGGACAAGGTATTTTCACCCATCCACTTC	CASSARDKVFSPIHF
-	TRBJ2-1	TRBD1	TRBV24-1	TGTGCCACCAGTGATTTCTCGGACAGGGCAAATGAGCAGTTCTTC	CATSDFSDRANEQFF
-	TRBJ1-1	-	TRBV4-2	TGTGCCAACAGCTACGGGAACACTGAAGCTTTCTTT	CANSYGNTEAFF
-	TRBJ1-2	-	TRBV7-9	TGTGCCAGCAGCTTAGCCTCGACCTATGGCTACACCTTC	CASSLASTYGYTF
-	TRBJ1-5	-	TRBV9	TGTGCCAGCCCGGGCCCCGCGGGGGATCAGCCCCAGCATTTT	CASPGPAGDQPQHF
-	TRBJ2-2	-	TRBV11-2	TGTGCCAGCAGCCTACAAGGGACGTTCTTCGCCAGGGAGCTGTTTTTT	CASSLQGTFFARELFF
many	TRBJ2-7	-	TRBV7-8	TGTGCCAGCAGCTTTCGGTCAAGGTCCTACGAGCAGTACTTC	CASSFRSRSYEQYF
once	TRBJ2-7	TRBD2	TRBV6-1	TGTGCCAGCAGACGACTAGCAGCTCCCTACGAGCGGTACTTC	CASRRLAAPYERYF
-	TRBJ2-6	-	TRBV6-5	TGTGCCAGCAGTTACTCCCTACCGTCAGGGACTGGCGCCAACGTCCTGACTTTC	CASSYSLPSGTGANVLTF
many	TRBJ2-1	TRBD1	TRBV24-1	TGTGCCACCAGTGACCCTGACAGGGACGTCTACAATGAGCAGTTCTTC	CATSDPDRDVYNEQFF
many	TRBJ2-5	-	TRBV29-1	TGCAGCGTTACCTTCCGAGAGACCCAGTACTTC	CSVTFRETQYF
-	TRBJ1-1	-	TRBV4-1	TGCGCCAGTAGCCGAGGGGATGCTGGACGCAACCTGGGGGTTGAAGCTTTCTTT	CASSRGDAGRNLGVEAFF
many	TRBJ1-5	-	TRBV10-3	TGTGCCATCAGTGAGTCCGGCAGCTCTAGTCAGCCCCAGCATTTT	CAISESGSSSQPQHF
-	TRBJ1-2	-	TRBV6-6	TGTACCAGCATGAGGGACTTTGGAGTGTACGGCTACACCTTC	CTSMRDFGVYGYTF
many	TRBJ2-3	TRBD2	TRBV29-1	TGCAGCGTTGCTTCTAGCGGAAGCACAGATACGCAGTATTTT	CSVASSGSTDTQYF
few	TRBJ2-7	-	TRBV30	TGTGCCTGGAGGTCGACTATCTCCTACGAGCAGTACTTC	CAWRSTISYEQYF
-	TRBJ1-3	-	TRBV11-2	TGTGCCAGCAGCTTATCTGGAGGCGGAAACTCCATATATTTT	CASSLSGGGNSIYF
once	TRBJ1-5	-	TRBV11-2	TGTGCCAGCAGCATATCAGGAGGCGCAGAGCAGCCCCAGCATTTT	CASSISGGAEQPQHF
-	TRBJ2-2	-	TRBV5-4	TGTGCCAGCAGGGACATCGCCGGGGAGCTGTTTTTT	CASRDIAGELFF
-	TRBJ1-1	-	TRBV6-5	TGTACCAGCAGTTGGGGGACTGAAGCTTTCTTT	CTSSWGTEAFF
-	TRBJ2-7	TRBD1	TRBV12-3/TRBV12-4	TGTGCCATCGGTCCCGGGACAGGGAGCTCCTACGAGCAGTACTTC	CAIGPGTGSSYEQYF
-	TRBJ1-1	-	TRBV2	TGTGCCAGCACAGGGAACACTGAAGCTTTCTTT	CASTGNTEAFF
few	TRBJ2-2	TRBD2	TRBV20-1	TGCAGTGCTAGAGATGTGTCAATGGCGGGAGGGCCGAACACCGGGGAGCTGTTTTTT	CSARDVSMAGGPNTGELFF
many	TRBJ2-1	TRBD1	TRBV6-1	TGTGCCAGCAGTGTCGGACAGGGGGCGGTTGAGCAGTTCTTC	CASSVGQGAVEQFF
-	TRBJ2-4	TRBD2	TRBV29-1	TGCGGCGTTGCGCAGCGGGGTTACAAGAACATTCAGTACTTC	CGVAQRGYKNIQYF
-	TRBJ1-1	-	TRBV7-8	TGTACCAGCAGCTTATCGGTTGTTGGGGGGCGCAGCACTGAAGCTTTCTTT	CTSSLSVVGGRSTEAFF
-	TRBJ2-5	TRBD2	TRBV12-3/TRBV12-4	TGTGCCAGCAGCCCGGGACTAACGCCTCAAGAGACCCAATACTTC	CASSPGLTPQETQYF
-	TRBJ1-1	-	TRBV6-5	TGTGCCATCAAAGGGGCCTGGAGTGACACTGAAGCTTTCTTT	CAIKGAWSDTEAFF
many	TRBJ2-7	-	TRBV1	TGCACCAGCAGCCAGGTGGGGGACTCCCCTTACGAGCAGTACTTC	CTSSQVGDSPYEQYF
-	TRBJ2-6	TRBD1	TRBV6-5	TGTGCCAGCAGCCATCAACCGGGACAGGGGGCTGGAGGGACCAAGGTCCTGACTTTC	CASSHQPGQGAGGTKVLTF
-	TRBJ1-1	-	TRBV20-1	TGCAGTCTTCTAGATTGGGGCGGCACTGAAGCTTTCTTT	CSLLDWGGTEAFF
-	TRBJ1-5	TRBD1	TRBV28	TGTGCCAGCTTTCAGGGGGCGAGCAATCAGCCCCAGCATTTT	CASFQGASNQPQHF
-	TRBJ2-4	TRBD2	TRBV4-1	TGCGCCAGCAACCTGGGTAGCGGGGGATCTCTAACCAAAAACATTCAGTACTTC	CASNLGSGGSLTKNIQYF
many	TRBJ1-5	-	TRBV6-1	TGTGCCAGCAGTGACAGGTGGAATCAGCCCCAGCATTTT	CASSDRWNQPQHF
many	TRBJ2-3	-	TRBV6-5	TGTGCCAGCAGTTACTCTCGGGGGGCAACAGATACGCAGTATTTT	CASSYSRGATDTQYF
-	TRBJ2-7	-	TRBV5-4	TGTGCCAGCAGCGGAGGGGACATTAGCGAGCAGTACTTC	CASSGGDISEQYF
many	TRBJ2-1	TRBD2	TRBV6-4	TGTGCCAGCAGTGACTCAACGGGGGGCAATGAGCAGTTCTTC	CASSDSTGGNEQFF
-	TRBJ2-2	-	TRBV6-1	TGTACCAGCGGTGATTCACAGGGTTCGGACACCGGGGAGTTGTTTTTT	CTSGDSQGSDTGELFF
few	TRBJ1-2	TRBD1	TRBV7-8	TGTGCCAGCAGCCTGGGGACAGTCGGGAGTAACTATGGCTACACCTTC	CASSLGTVGSNYGYTF
once	TRBJ2-1	-	TRBV12-3/TRBV12-4	TGTGCCAGCAGTTTAGTCCTTGCTAATGAGCAGTTCTTC	CASSLVLANEQFF
few	TRBJ2-3	TRBD2	TRBV7-8	TGTGCCAGCAGCCCCCGGACTAGCGGGAGCACAGATACGCAGTATTTT	CASSPRTSGSTDTQYF
once	TRBJ2-7	TRBD1	TRBV11-2	TGTGTCAGCATCGAGACAGGGATCTACGAGCAGTACTTC	CVSIETGIYEQYF
-	TRBJ2-1	-	TRBV6-1	TGTGCCAGCAGAGGGGGGGATTCAGGGAGCTCCTACAATGAGCAGTTCTTC	CASRGGDSGSSYNEQFF
few	TRBJ1-1	-	TRBV10-2	TGCGCCAGCAGGGAGGGCCGGAACACTGAAGCTTTCTTT	CASREGRNTEAFF
-	TRBJ1-2	-	TRBV7-4	TGTGCCAGCAGCCTTCGGACAGACTTTAACTATGGCTACACCTTC	CASSLRTDFNYGYTF
medium-sized	TRBJ2-7	-	TRBV11-2	TGTGCCAGCAGCTCAGATTACTACGAGCAGTACTTC	CASSSDYYEQYF
few	TRBJ2-7	TRBD1	TRBV14	TGTGCCAGCAGCCAGTGGCAGGGGGCCTACGAGCAGTACTTC	CASSQWQGAYEQYF
many	TRBJ1-5	TRBD1	TRBV6-6	TGTGCCAGCAGTTACTCTTCCGGGACAGGGGACATCAGACCCCAGCATTTT	CASSYSSGTGDIRPQHF
-	TRBJ2-7	-	TRBV6-6	TGTGTCAGCAGTTACCCGGCAGGCTCCCACGAGCAGTACTTC	CVSSYPAGSHEQYF